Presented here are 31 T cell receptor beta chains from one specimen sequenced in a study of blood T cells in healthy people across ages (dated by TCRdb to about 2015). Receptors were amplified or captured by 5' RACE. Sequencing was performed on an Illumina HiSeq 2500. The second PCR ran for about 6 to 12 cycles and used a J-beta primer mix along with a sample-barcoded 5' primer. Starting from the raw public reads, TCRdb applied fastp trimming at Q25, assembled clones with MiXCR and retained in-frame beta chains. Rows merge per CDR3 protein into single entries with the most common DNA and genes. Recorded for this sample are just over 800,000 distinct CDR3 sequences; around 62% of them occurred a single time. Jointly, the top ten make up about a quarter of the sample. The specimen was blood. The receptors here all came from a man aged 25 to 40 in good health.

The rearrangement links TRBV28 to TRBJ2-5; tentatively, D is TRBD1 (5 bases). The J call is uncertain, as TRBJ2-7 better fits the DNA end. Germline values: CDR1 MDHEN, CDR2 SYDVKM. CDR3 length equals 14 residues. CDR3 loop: CANRTQGLSYEQYF. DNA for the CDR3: TGTGCCAACAGAACCCAGGGCCTCTCCTACGAGCAGTACTTC.

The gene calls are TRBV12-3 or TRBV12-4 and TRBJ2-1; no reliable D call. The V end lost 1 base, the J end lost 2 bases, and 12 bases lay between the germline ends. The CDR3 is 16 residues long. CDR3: CASSLGYILAYNEQFF. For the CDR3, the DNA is TGTGCCAGCAGTTTAGGTTACATACTGGCCTACAATGAGCAGTTCTTC.

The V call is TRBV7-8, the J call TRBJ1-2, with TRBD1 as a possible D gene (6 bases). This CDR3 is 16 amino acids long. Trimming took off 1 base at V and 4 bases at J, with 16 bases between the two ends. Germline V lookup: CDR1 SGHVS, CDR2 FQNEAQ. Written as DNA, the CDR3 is TGTGCCAGCAGCTTAGACCTGGCAGGGGCGACCTATGGCTACACCTTC. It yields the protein CASSLDLAGATYGYTF.

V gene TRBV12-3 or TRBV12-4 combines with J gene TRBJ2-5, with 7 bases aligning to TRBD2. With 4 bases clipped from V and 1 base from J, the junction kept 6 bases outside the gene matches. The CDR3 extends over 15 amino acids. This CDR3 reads CASSSGRGSQETQYF. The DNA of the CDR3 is TGTGCCAGCAGTTCAGGGCGGGGGTCCCAAGAGACCCAGTACTTC.

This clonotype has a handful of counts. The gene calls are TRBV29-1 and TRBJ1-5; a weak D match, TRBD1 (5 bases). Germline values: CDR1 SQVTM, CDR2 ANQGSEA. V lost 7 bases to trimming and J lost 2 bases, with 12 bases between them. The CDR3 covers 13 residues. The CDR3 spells CSAQGGGNQPQHF. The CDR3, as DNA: TGCAGCGCTCAGGGAGGAGGCAATCAGCCCCAGCATTTT. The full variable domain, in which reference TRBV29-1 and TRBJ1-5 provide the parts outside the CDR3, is SAVISQKPSRDICQRGTSLTIQCQVDSQVTMMFWYRQQPGQSLTLIATANQGSEATYESGFVIDKFPISRPNLTFSTLTVSNMSPEDSSIYLCSAQGGGNQPQHFGDGTRLSIL.

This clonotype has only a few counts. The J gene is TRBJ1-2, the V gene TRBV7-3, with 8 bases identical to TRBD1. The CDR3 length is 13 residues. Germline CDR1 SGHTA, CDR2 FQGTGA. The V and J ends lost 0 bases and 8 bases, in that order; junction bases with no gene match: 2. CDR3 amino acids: CASSLTGTGGYTF. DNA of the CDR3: TGTGCCAGCAGCTTAACGGGGACAGGCGGCTACACCTTC.

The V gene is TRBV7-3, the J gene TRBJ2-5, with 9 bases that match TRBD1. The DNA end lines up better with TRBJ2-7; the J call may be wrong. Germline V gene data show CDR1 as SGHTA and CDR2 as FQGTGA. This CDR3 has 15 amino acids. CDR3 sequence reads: CASSYGQGRSYEQYF. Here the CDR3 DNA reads TGTGCCAGCAGCTACGGACAGGGGCGGTCCTACGAGCAGTACTTC.

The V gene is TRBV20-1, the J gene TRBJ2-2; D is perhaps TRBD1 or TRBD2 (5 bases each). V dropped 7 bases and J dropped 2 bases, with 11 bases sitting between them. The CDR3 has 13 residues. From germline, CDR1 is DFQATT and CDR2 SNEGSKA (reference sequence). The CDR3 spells CSGRGFNTGELFF. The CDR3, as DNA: TGCAGTGGCCGGGGCTTTAACACCGGGGAGCTGTTTTTT.

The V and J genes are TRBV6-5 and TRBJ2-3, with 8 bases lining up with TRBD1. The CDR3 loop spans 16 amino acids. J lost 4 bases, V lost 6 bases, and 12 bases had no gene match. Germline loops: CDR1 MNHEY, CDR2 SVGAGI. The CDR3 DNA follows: TGTGCCAGCAGGGACGCCGGACAGGGTGTGTCAGATACGCAGTATTTT. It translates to CASRDAGQGVSDTQYF.

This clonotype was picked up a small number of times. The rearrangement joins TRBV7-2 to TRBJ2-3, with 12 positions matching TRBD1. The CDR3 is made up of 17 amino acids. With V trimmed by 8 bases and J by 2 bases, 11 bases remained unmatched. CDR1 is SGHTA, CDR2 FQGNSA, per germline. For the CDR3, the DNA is TGTGCCAGCTTGGGGACAGGGGGCAACCTTTACACAGATACGCAGTATTTT. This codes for CASLGTGGNLYTDTQYF.

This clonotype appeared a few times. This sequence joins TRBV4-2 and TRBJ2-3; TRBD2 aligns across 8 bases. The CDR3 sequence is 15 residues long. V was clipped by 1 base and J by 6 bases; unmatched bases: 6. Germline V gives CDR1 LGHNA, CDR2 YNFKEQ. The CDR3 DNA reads TGTGCCAGCAGCCAAGGCCCGGGGGGGCCGGATACGCAGTATTTT. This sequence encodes CASSQGPGGPDTQYF.

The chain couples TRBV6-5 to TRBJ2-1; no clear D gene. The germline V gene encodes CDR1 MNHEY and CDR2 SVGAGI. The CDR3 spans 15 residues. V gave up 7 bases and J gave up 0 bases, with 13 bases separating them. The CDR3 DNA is TGTGCCAGCACCAAACTATTCAACTCCTACAATGAGCAGTTCTTC. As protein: CASTKLFNSYNEQFF.

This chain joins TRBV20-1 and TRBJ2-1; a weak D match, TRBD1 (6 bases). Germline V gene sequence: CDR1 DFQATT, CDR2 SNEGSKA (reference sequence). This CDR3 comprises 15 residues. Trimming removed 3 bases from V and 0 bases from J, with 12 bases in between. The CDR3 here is CSARLTGFSYNEQFF. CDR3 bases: TGCAGTGCTAGGTTGACAGGATTCTCCTACAATGAGCAGTTCTTC.

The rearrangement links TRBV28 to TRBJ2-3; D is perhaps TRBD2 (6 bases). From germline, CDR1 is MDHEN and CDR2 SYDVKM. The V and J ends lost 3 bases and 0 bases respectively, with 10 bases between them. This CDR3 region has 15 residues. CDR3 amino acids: CASSFSAGSTDTQYF. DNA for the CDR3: TGTGCCAGCAGTTTTAGTGCGGGGAGCACAGATACGCAGTATTTT.

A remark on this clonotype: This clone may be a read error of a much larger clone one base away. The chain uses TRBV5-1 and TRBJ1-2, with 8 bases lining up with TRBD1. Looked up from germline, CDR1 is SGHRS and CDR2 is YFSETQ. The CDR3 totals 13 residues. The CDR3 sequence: CVSSQQGDYGYTF. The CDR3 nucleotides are TGCGTCAGCAGCCAACAGGGGGACTATGGCTACACCTTC.

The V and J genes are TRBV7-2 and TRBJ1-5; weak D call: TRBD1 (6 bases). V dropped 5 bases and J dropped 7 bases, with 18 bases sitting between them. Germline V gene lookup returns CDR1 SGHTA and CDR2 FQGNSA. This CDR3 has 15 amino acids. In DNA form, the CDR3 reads TGTGCCAGCAGCGCAAATAGGGGGTCGGGGCAGCCCCAGCATTTT. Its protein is CASSANRGSGQPQHF.

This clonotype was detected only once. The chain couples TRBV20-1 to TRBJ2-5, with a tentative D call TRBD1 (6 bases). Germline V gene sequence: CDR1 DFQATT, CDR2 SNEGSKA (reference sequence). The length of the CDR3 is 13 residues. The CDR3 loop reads CSKYGQGQETQYF. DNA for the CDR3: TGCAGCAAATACGGGCAGGGGCAAGAGACCCAGTACTTC.

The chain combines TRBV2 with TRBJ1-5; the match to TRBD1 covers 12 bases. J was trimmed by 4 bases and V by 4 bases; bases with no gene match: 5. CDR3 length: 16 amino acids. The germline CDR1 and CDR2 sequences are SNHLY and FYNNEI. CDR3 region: CASSVPGQGANQPQHF. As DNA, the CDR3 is TGTGCCAGCAGTGTACCGGGACAGGGGGCAAATCAGCCCCAGCATTTT.

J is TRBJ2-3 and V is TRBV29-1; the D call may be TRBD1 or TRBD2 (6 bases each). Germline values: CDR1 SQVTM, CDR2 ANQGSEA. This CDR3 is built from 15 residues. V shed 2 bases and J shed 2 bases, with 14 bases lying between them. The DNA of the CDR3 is TGCAGCGTTGAAAGGGGGAGGCGGGACACAGATACGCAGTATTTT. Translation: CSVERGRRDTDTQYF.

The CDR3 reads CASSLNVGAQETQYF. The CDR3 bases are TGTGCCAGCAGCCTCAATGTAGGGGCCCAAGAGACCCAGTACTTC. The rearrangement links TRBV7-2 to TRBJ2-5, with a possible D match to TRBD1 (5 bases). The V end lost 5 bases, the J end lost 1 base, and 14 bases lay between the germline ends. Germline lookup yields CDR1 SGHTA and CDR2 FQGNSA. CDR3 length: 15 amino acids.

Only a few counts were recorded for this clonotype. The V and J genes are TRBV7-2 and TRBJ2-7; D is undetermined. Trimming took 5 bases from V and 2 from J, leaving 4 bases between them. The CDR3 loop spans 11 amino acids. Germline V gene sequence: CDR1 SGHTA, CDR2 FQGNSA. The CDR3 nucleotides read TGTGCCAGCAGCATGGCCTACGAGCAGTACTTC. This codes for CASSMAYEQYF.

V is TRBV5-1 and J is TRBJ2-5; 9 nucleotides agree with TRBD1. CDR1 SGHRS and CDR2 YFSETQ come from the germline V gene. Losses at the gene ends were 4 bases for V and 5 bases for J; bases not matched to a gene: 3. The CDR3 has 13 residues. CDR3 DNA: TGCGCCAGCAGCATTGGACAGGGGGAGACCCAGTACTTC. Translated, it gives CASSIGQGETQYF.

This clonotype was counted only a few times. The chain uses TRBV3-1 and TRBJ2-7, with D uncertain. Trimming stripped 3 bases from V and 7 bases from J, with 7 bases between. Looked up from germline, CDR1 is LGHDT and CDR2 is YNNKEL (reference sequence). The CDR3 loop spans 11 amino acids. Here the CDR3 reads CASSQAREQYF. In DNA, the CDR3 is TGTGCCAGCAGCCAGGCTAGGGAGCAGTACTTC.

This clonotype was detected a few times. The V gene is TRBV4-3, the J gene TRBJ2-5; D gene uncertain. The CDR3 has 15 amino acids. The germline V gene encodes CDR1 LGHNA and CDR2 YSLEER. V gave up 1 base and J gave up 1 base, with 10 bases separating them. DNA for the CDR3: TGCGCCAGCAGCCAAGTCGTATCCATCCAAGAGACCCAGTACTTC. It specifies CASSQVVSIQETQYF.

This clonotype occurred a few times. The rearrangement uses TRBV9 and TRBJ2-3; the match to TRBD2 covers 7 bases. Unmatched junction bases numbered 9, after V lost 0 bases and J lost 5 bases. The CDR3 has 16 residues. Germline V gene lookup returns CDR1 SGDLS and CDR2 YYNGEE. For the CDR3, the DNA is TGTGCCAGCAGCGTAGGAGATTTGGCGGGGGAAGATACGCAGTATTTT. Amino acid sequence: CASSVGDLAGEDTQYF.

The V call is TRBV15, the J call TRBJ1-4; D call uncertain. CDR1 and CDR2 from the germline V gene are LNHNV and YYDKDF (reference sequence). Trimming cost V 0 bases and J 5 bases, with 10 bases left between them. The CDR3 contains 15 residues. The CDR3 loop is CATSRDIRTNEKLFF. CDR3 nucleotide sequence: TGTGCCACCAGCAGAGATATTCGAACCAATGAAAAACTGTTTTTT.

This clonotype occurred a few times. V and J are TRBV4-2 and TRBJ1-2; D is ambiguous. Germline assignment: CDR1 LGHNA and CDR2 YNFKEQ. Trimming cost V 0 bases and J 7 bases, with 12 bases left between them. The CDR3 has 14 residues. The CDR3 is CASSQDEQSVGYTF. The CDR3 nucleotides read TGTGCCAGCAGCCAAGATGAACAGTCGGTTGGCTACACCTTC.

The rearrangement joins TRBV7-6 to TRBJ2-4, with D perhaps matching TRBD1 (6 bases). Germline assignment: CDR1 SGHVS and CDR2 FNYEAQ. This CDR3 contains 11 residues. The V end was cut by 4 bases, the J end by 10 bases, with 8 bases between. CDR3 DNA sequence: TGTGCCAGCAGCTCAACAGGGATTCAGTACTTC. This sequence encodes CASSSTGIQYF.

The DNA for the CDR3 is TGCAGTGCAAGGGACACGAACACCGGGGAGCTGTTTTTT. It translates to CSARDTNTGELFF. The chain carries TRBV20-1 and TRBJ2-2; tentatively, D is TRBD1 (6 bases). This CDR3 contains 13 residues. Trimming left V 6 bases short and J 0 bases short, with 8 bases between. The germline gives CDR1 DFQATT, CDR2 SNEGSKA (reference sequence).

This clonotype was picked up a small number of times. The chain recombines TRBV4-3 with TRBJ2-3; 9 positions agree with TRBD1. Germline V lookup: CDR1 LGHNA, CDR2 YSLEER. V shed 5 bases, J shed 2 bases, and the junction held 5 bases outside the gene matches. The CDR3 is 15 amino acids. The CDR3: CASSSQGAYTDTQYF. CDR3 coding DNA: TGCGCCAGCAGCTCACAGGGGGCTTACACAGATACGCAGTATTTT.

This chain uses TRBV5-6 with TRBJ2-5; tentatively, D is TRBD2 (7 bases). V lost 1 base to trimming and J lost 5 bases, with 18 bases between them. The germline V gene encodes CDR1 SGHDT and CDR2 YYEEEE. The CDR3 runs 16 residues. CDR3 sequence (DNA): TGTGCCAGCAGCTTGAATGCGGGGGCACCGGGGGAGACCCAGTACTTC. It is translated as CASSLNAGAPGETQYF.